A single sample gave rise to the 5 T cell receptor beta chains below, sequenced in a study of beta chain features in type 1 diabetes. Study-wide results and caveats: Type 1 diabetes patients showed a moderate but significant shortening of TCRB CDR3s in all four CD4+ subsets.

Expressed TCRB transcripts were sequenced because the entire RNA isolate underwent reverse transcription. Repertoires were generated with immunoSEQ multiplex PCR, while TCRdb's copy carries only in-frame clones and drops some. This table holds around 260,000 clones, approximately 20% found once. Their antigen targets remain unknown. The source material was naive CD4+ T cells from blood. All receptors come from a middle-aged woman with type 1 diabetes.

This clone was counted only a few times. V usage is TRBV4-3 and J usage is TRBJ1-2; no clear D gene. V gave up 0 bases and J gave up 2 bases, with 4 bases separating them. From germline, CDR1 is LGHNA and CDR2 YSLEER. CDR3 length: 13 amino acids. The CDR3, as DNA: TGCGCCAGCAGCCAAGACATCAACTATGGCTACACCTTC. Translation: CASSQDINYGYTF.

V gene TRBV5-4 combines with J gene TRBJ1-1; D gene ambiguous. Germline V gives CDR1 SGHNT, CDR2 YYREEE (reference sequence). The CDR3 runs 13 residues. V was pared by 2 bases and J by 4 bases, with 9 bases between. The DNA for the CDR3 is TGTGCCAGCAGCTTCCTTGGCGGCACTGAAGCTTTCTTT. Amino acid sequence: CASSFLGGTEAFF.

This rearrangement joins TRBV2 to TRBJ2-7, with D possibly TRBD1 on 6 matching bases. The CDR3 is 13 amino acids. Trimming left V 4 bases short and J 5 bases short, with 12 bases between. Germline V gene lookup returns CDR1 SNHLY and CDR2 FYNNEI. CDR3 sequence: CASSARTEHEQYF. The CDR3 bases are TGTGCCAGCAGTGCAAGGACAGAGCACGAGCAGTACTTC.

This rearrangement joins TRBV7-2 to TRBJ2-5; 11 nucleotides align to TRBD1. The ends lost 7 bases at V and 3 bases at J; junction bases unmatched: 4. Per germline, CDR1 SGHTA and CDR2 FQGNSA. CDR3 length: 14 residues. The CDR3 region is CASTWDRGEETQYF. CDR3 in DNA: TGTGCCAGCACTTGGGACAGGGGGGAAGAGACCCAGTACTTC.

The J gene is TRBJ1-4, the V gene TRBV7-9, with D perhaps TRBD1 (6 bases). This CDR3 has 15 residues. CDR1 and CDR2 (germline): SEHNR, FQNEAQ (reference sequence). V was trimmed by 5 bases and J by 8 bases, leaving 18 bases between them. The CDR3 sequence is CASSLEGDSWEKLFF. The CDR3 DNA reads as TGTGCCAGCAGCCTAGAGGGGGATTCTTGGGAAAAACTGTTTTTT.